This TCR beta chain was sequenced for a study of shared clonotypes between healthy human individuals. The assay was immunoSEQ multiplex PCR, and TCRdb's table has in-frame clones only and misses some. This sample has 650,000 to 800,000 clones, with roughly nine tenths found just once. Naive-designated CD8 cells lacked CD45RO, were positively enriched for CCR7, and omitted terminally differentiated effector memory CD45RA+ cells. The V segment lost 0 bases and the J segment 3 bases; nucleotides outside the gene matches: 5. CDR3 length equals 16 residues. The germline CDR1 and CDR2 sequences are SGHTA and FQGTGA.

Material for sequencing was naive CD8+ T cells sorted from blood. V is TRBV7-3 and J is TRBJ2-7; TRBD1 agrees at 10 bases. The TCR was taken from a man aged 30 to 45 in good health. CDR3 sequence reads: CASSLTRRDRGYEQYF. Here the CDR3 DNA reads TGTGCCAGCAGCTTAACCCGCCGGGACAGGGGCTACGAGCAGTACTTC.